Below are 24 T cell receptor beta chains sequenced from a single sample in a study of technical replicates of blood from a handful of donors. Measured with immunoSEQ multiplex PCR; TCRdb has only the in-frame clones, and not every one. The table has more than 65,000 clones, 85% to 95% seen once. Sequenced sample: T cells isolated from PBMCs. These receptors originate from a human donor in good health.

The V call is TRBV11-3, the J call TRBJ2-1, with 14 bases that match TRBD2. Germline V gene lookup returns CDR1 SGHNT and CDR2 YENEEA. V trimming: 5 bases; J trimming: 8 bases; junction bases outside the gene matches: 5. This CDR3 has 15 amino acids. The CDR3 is CASSIPGLAGDEQFF. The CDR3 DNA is TGTGCCAGCAGCATACCGGGACTAGCGGGAGATGAGCAGTTCTTC.

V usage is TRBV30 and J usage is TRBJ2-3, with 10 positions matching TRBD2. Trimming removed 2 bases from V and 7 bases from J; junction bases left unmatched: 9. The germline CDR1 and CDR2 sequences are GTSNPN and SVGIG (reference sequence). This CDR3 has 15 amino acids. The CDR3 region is CAWSISLAGEYTQYF. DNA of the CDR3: TGTGCCTGGAGTATTTCCCTAGCGGGAGAATATACGCAGTATTTT.

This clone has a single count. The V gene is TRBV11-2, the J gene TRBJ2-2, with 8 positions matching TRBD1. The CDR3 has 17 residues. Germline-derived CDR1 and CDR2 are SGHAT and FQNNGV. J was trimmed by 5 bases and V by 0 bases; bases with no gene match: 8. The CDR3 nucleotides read TGTGCCAGCAGCTTAGACCAGGGGGCGCGCGTTACCGGGGAGCTGTTTTTT. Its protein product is CASSLDQGARVTGELFF. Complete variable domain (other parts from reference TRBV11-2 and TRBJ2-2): EAGVAQSPRYKIIEKRQSVAFWCNPISGHATLYWYQQILGQGPKLLIQFQNNGVVDDSQLPKDRFSAERLKGVDSTLKIQPAKLEDSAVYLCASSLDQGARVTGELFFGEGSRLTVL.

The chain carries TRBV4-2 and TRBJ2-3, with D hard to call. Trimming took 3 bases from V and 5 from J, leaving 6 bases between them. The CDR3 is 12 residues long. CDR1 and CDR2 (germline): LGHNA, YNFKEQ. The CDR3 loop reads CASSHEVDTQYF. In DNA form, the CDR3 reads TGTGCCAGCAGCCATGAGGTAGATACGCAGTATTTT.

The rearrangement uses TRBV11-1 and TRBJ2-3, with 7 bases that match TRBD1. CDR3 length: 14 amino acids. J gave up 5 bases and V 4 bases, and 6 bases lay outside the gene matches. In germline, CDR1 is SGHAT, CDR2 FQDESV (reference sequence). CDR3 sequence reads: CASSWTGPRDTQYF. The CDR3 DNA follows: TGTGCCAGCAGCTGGACAGGCCCGAGAGATACGCAGTATTTT. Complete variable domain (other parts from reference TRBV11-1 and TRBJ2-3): EAEVAQSPRYKITEKSQAVAFWCDPISGHATLYWYRQILGQGPELLVQFQDESVVDDSQLPKDRFSAERLKGVDSTLKIQPAELGDSAMYLCASSWTGPRDTQYFGPGTRLTVL.

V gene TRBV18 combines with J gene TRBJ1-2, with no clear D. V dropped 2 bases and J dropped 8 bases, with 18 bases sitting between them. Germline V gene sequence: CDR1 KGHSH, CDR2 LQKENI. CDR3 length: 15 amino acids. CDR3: CASSPSGDAGLGYTF. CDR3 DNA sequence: TGTGCCAGCTCACCATCCGGGGATGCTGGGTTGGGCTACACCTTC.

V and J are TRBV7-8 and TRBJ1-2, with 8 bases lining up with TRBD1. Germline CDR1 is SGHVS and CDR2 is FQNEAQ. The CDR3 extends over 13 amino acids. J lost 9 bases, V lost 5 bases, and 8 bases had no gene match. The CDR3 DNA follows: TGTGCCAGCAGCCCAAGGACAGGGAATCGCTACACCTTC. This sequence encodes CASSPRTGNRYTF.

The CDR3 here is CASSRLPGHNQPQHF. CDR3 sequence (DNA): TGTGCCAGCAGCCGACTACCGGGCCACAATCAGCCCCAGCATTTT. The rearrangement uses TRBV4-2 and TRBJ1-5; D unresolved. CDR1 is LGHNA, CDR2 YNFKEQ, per germline. V was cut by 4 bases and J by 3 bases, with 13 bases left in between. This CDR3 is 15 amino acids long.

CDR3 amino acids: CASSTDREITEAFF. The CDR3 coding sequence is TGCGCCAGCAGCACTGACAGGGAAATCACTGAAGCTTTCTTT. The chain couples TRBV10-2 to TRBJ1-1, with 7 bases lining up with TRBD1. The CDR3 has 14 residues. Germline trimming cut 6 bases from V and 4 bases from J; bases unmatched to any gene: 8. Germline-derived CDR1 and CDR2 are WSHSY and SAAADI.

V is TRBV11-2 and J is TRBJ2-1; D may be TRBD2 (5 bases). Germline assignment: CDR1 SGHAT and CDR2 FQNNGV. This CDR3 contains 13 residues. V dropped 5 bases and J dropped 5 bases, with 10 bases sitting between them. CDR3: CASSPTRNNEQFF. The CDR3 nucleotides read TGTGCCAGCAGCCCAACTAGAAACAATGAGCAGTTCTTC.

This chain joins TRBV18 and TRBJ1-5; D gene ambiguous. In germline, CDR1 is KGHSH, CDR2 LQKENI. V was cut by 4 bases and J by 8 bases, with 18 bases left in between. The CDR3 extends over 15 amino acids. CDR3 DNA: TGTGCCAGCTCACTCAACACGGGGATGGGTGAGCCCCAGCATTTT. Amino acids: CASSLNTGMGEPQHF.

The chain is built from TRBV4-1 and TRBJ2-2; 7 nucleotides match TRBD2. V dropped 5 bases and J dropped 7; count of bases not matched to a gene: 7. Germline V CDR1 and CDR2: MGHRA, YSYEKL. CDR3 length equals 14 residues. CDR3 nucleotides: TGCGCCAGCAGCGCAATGGGGGGGAGCGGGGAGCTGTTTTTT. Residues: CASSAMGGSGELFF.

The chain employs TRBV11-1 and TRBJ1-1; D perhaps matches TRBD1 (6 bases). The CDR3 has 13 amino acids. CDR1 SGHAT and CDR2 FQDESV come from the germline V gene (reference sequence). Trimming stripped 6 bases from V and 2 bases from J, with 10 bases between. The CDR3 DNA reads TGTGCCAGCAGTCTGACAGGTAACACTGAAGCTTTCTTT. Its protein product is CASSLTGNTEAFF.

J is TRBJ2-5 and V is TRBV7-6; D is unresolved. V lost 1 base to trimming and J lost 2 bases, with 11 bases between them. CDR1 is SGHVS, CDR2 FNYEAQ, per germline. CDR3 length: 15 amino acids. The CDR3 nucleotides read TGTGCCAGCAGCTTAGTTTTGGGCCAGCAAGAGACCCAGTACTTC. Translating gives CASSLVLGQQETQYF.

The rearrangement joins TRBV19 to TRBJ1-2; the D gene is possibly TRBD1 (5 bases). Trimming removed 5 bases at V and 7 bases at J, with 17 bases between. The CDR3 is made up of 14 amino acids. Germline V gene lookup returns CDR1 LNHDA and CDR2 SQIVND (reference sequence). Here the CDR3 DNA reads TGTGCCAGTAGTCCCGGGGAGGGGTGGTTTGGCTACACCTTC. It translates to CASSPGEGWFGYTF.

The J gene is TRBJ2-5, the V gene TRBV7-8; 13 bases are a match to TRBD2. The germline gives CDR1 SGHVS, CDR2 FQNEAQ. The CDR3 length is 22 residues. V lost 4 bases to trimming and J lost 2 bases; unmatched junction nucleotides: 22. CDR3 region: CASSSVIRLAGGPLSRQETQYF. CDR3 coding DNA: TGTGCCAGCAGCTCTGTTATCCGACTAGCGGGAGGTCCCCTGTCAAGACAAGAGACCCAGTACTTC.

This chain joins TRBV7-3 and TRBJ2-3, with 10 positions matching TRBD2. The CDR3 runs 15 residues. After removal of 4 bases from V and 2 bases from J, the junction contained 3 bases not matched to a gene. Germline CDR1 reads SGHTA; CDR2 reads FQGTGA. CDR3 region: CASSSTSGVTDTQYF. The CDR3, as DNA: TGTGCCAGCAGCTCTACTAGCGGGGTCACAGATACGCAGTATTTT.

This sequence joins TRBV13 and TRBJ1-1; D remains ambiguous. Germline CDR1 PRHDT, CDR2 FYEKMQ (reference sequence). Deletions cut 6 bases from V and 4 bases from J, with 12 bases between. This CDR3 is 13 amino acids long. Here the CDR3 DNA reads TGTGCCAGCAGTTTCGCAGGCTTCACTGAAGCTTTCTTT. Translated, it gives CASSFAGFTEAFF.

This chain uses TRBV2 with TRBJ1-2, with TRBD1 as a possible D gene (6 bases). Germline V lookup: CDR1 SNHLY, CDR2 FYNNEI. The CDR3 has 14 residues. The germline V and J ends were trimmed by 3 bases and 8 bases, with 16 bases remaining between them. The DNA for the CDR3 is TGTGCCAGCAGTGATAACAGGGCTGGTCGGGGCTACACCTTC. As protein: CASSDNRAGRGYTF.

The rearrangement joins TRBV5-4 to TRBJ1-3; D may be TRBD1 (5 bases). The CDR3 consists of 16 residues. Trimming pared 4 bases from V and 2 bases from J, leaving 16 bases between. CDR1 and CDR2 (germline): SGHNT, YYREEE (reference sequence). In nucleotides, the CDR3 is TGTGCCAGCAGCCCCCCCGGCAGGGAACCTGGAAACACCATATATTTT. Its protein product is CASSPPGREPGNTIYF.

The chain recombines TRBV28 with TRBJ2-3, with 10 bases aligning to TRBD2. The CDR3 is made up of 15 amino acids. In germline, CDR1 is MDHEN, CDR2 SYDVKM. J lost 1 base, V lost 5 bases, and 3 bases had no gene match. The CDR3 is CASSPGTSGTDTQYF. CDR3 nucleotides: TGTGCCAGCAGTCCCGGGACTAGCGGCACAGATACGCAGTATTTT.

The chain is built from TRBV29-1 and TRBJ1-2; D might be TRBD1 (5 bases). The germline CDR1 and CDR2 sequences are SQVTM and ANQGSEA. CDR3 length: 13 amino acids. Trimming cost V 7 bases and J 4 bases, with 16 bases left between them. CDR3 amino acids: CSATGEYGYGYTF. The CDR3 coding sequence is TGCAGCGCAACGGGGGAATACGGCTATGGCTACACCTTC.

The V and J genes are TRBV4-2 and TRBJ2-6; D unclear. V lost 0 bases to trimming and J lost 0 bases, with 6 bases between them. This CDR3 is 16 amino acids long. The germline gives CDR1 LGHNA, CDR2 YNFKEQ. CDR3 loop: CASSQDPYSGANVLTF. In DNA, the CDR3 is TGTGCCAGCAGCCAAGATCCTTACTCTGGGGCCAACGTCCTGACTTTC.

The CDR3 loop reads CASSPTALSSYNEQFF. CDR3 sequence (DNA): TGCGCCAGCAGCCCGACTGCATTAAGCTCCTACAATGAGCAGTTCTTC. The V gene is TRBV4-1, the J gene TRBJ2-1; D is undetermined. The CDR3 length is 16 residues. V shed 4 bases and J shed 0 bases, with 13 bases lying between them. CDR1 is MGHRA, CDR2 YSYEKL, per germline.